This T cell receptor beta chain appears in the sequencing data of a study of glioma-infiltrating T cells after dendritic cell vaccination. The repertoire was sequenced with immunoSEQ multiplex PCR; TCRdb's copy has only in-frame clones and lacks some. The repertoire holds about 95,000 clones, over 65% seen once, with about 2.9% in the top ten. This clone was observed a few times. Germline CDR1 LNHDA, CDR2 SQIVND (reference sequence). Germline trimming cut 6 bases from V and 7 bases from J; bases unmatched to any gene: 8. This CDR3 contains 15 residues. Sample: blood, taken before dendritic cell vaccination. The rearrangement links TRBV19 to TRBJ1-4; 10 bases agree with TRBD1. The clonotype originates from a human donor with glioblastoma. The CDR3 DNA is TGTGCCAGTAGGCCTCGACAGGGGGCTTCTGAAAAACTGTTTTTT. Encoded protein: CASRPRQGASEKLFF.